This T cell receptor beta chain came from a study of shared clonotypes between healthy human individuals. Some 28,000 T cell genomes (roughly 190 ng DNA) went into each sorted-subset replicate. The repertoire was sequenced with immunoSEQ multiplex PCR; TCRdb's copy has only in-frame clones and lacks some. The repertoire includes around 2.5 million clones, 80% to 95% of them detected once, and 0.36% sits in the top ten. The authors divided CD4+ cells into CD45RA+ naive and CD45RA-negative memory subsets. In the case of this clone: The target antigen is unknown.

The junction had 6 bases not matched to a gene; V was cut back by 3 bases and J by 5 bases. CDR3 length equals 15 residues. Germline CDR1 is LNHDA and CDR2 is SQIVND (reference sequence). Broader study findings: Depth of sequencing was expected to influence donor clonotype sharing. Naive subsets, compared against memory subsets, generally had larger estimated richness values.

This rearrangement joins TRBV19 to TRBJ2-5; 10 bases are shared with TRBD1. Sequenced material: naive CD4+ T cells from PBMCs. The subset: CD45RA+ positively selected. The clonotype was recovered from a man aged 18 to 35 in good health. Some clones in this sample may be carry-over from other donors' samples. The CDR3 region has the DNA TGTGCCAGTAGTATGGGGACAGGGGTCCGGGAGACCCAGTACTTC. Protein: CASSMGTGVRETQYF.